This T cell receptor beta chain originates from a study of cytomegalovirus exposure and HLA in healthy donors. Whole-study results and caveats: Several V segments, TRBV6-2 and TRBV6-3 among them, could not be told apart and were dropped.

V was shortened by 4 bases and J by 6 bases, with 13 bases between the two germline ends. The CDR3 sequence is 13 residues long. Germline-derived CDR1 and CDR2 are SGHRS and YFSETQ. About this clone: Its antigen is as yet unknown.

The PCR had 60 Vbeta and 13 Jbeta primers. TCRdb keeps only in-frame clones here, not all; method: immunoSEQ multiplex PCR. The sample has over 150,000 clones, roughly 80% seen once. The V and J genes are TRBV5-1 and TRBJ1-2, with D possibly being TRBD1 (6 bases). Sequences were obtained from PBMCs. The source of this sequence is a male donor in good health and CMV-seronegative. CDR3 region: CASSAQGIDGYTF. The CDR3 DNA reads as TGCGCCAGCAGCGCGCAGGGGATTGATGGCTACACCTTC.